This entry lists 29 T cell receptor beta chains sequenced from one sample in a study of beta chain features in type 1 diabetes. What was sequenced were expressed TCRB transcripts, since all of the isolated RNA had been reverse transcribed. The repertoire was sequenced with immunoSEQ multiplex PCR; TCRdb's copy has only in-frame clones and lacks some. The data contain around 450,000 clones, about an eighth of them singletons. The sequencing input was naive CD4+ T cells from blood. The receptors shown here come from a woman between 18 and 30 years old in good health.

The V call is TRBV29-1, the J call TRBJ2-2; D gene uncertain. Trimming stripped 6 bases from V and 4 bases from J, with 9 bases between. The germline gives CDR1 SQVTM, CDR2 ANQGSEA. This CDR3 has 12 residues. The CDR3 sequence: CSVARSTGELFF. The DNA for the CDR3 is TGCAGCGTCGCTAGATCCACCGGGGAGCTGTTTTTT.

The chain couples TRBV29-1 to TRBJ1-2, with D perhaps TRBD1 (6 bases). Between the trimmed V and J ends, which lost 7 bases and 4 bases, there was a span of 10 bases. From germline, CDR1 is SQVTM and CDR2 ANQGSEA. CDR3 length equals 11 residues. DNA for the CDR3: TGCAGCGGGGGGCAGGGCTATGGCTACACCTTC. Translated, it gives CSGGQGYGYTF.

In its sample, this clone was seen a few times. The chain has TRBV6-5 and TRBJ1-2; perhaps TRBD1 as D (5 bases). Trimming removed 4 bases at V and 2 bases at J, with 14 bases between. The CDR3 extends over 15 amino acids. CDR1 MNHEY and CDR2 SVGAGI come from the germline V gene. Here the CDR3 reads CASSWGRRSNYGYTF. CDR3 bases: TGTGCCAGCAGTTGGGGCAGGCGGTCAAACTATGGCTACACCTTC.

The rearrangement joins TRBV7-3 to TRBJ1-2; TRBD1 might be the D (6 bases). The CDR3 consists of 13 residues. CDR1 and CDR2 from the germline V gene are SGHTA and FQGTGA. Trimming left V 3 bases short and J 3 bases short, with 8 bases between. The CDR3 region has the DNA TGTGCCAGCAGCTTTTCAGGGGACTATGGCTACACCTTC. Its protein product is CASSFSGDYGYTF.

The chain has TRBV15 and TRBJ1-4; a weak D match, TRBD1 (6 bases). The CDR3 spans 13 residues. V lost 6 bases to trimming and J lost 8 bases, with 13 bases between them. Germline CDR1 and CDR2: LNHNV and YYDKDF (reference sequence). The DNA for the CDR3 is TGTGCCACCAGTCAGGGGTTTCGAGAAAAACTGTTTTTT. Amino acid sequence: CATSQGFREKLFF. Variable domain in full (rest from reference TRBV15 and TRBJ1-4): DAMVIQNPRYQVTQFGKPVTLSCSQTLNHNVMYWYQQKSSQAPKLLFHYYDKDFNNEADTPDNFQSRRPNTSFCFLDIRSPGLGDTAMYLCATSQGFREKLFFGSGTQLSVL.

To note about this clone: The same CDR3 is also encoded by other DNA sequences in this sample. V and J are TRBV29-1 and TRBJ1-1; no reliable D call. Germline-derived CDR1 and CDR2 are SQVTM and ANQGSEA. The CDR3 length is 10 residues. V gave up 4 bases and J gave up 4 bases, with 4 bases separating them. CDR3 residues: CSVAGTEAFF. In nucleotides, the CDR3 is TGCAGCGTTGCCGGCACTGAAGCTTTCTTT.

V is TRBV9 and J is TRBJ2-5; D gene unclear. This CDR3 region has 13 residues. The V end lost 0 bases, the J end lost 5 bases, and 8 bases lay between the germline ends. The germline CDR1 and CDR2 sequences are SGDLS and YYNGEE. CDR3 DNA: TGTGCCAGCAGCGTAGGTTTTACGGAGACCCAGTACTTC. Translation gives CASSVGFTETQYF.

Only a few counts were recorded for this clone. V gene TRBV14 combines with J gene TRBJ2-6; the D is unclear. V lost 1 base and J lost 0, with 10 bases in between. The CDR3 has 17 residues. Germline lookup yields CDR1 SGHDN and CDR2 FVKESK. Here the CDR3 reads CASSQGRSHSGANVLTF. CDR3 nucleotides: TGTGCCAGCAGCCAAGGTCGATCTCACTCTGGGGCCAACGTCCTGACTTTC.

The chain links TRBV4-2 to TRBJ1-4; TRBD1 aligns across 7 bases. The CDR3 sequence is 14 residues long. Germline assignment: CDR1 LGHNA and CDR2 YNFKEQ. Unmatched junction bases numbered 8, after V lost 4 bases and J lost 9 bases. The DNA of the CDR3 is TGTGCCAGCAGCCCAGATATGGACAGGAAAAAACTGTTTTTT. This codes for CASSPDMDRKKLFF.

Here the CDR3 DNA reads TGCAGTGCACCTTCACGAGAGACCCAGTACTTC. Protein: CSAPSRETQYF. This chain connects TRBV20-1 to TRBJ2-5, with unresolved D. V dropped 6 bases and J dropped 4 bases, with 9 bases sitting between them. Germline-derived CDR1 and CDR2 are DFQATT and SNEGSKA (reference sequence). The CDR3 extends over 11 amino acids.

This clone was recorded a few times. The rearrangement joins TRBV15 to TRBJ2-5; tentative D call: TRBD1 (5 bases). This CDR3 spans 20 amino acids. Germline V lookup: CDR1 LNHNV, CDR2 YYDKDF (reference sequence). Trimming took 1 base from V and 5 from J, leaving 29 bases between them. The CDR3 region has the DNA TGTGCCACCAGCAGAGTTCGAGCCGGTGGGGCCGCAAAAGGGATTGAGACCCAGTACTTC. As protein: CATSRVRAGGAAKGIETQYF.

The chain uses TRBV29-1 and TRBJ1-2; D not certain. V was clipped by 3 bases and J by 4 bases, with 6 bases between them. Per the germline V gene, CDR1 is SQVTM and CDR2 is ANQGSEA. The CDR3 contains 11 residues. The CDR3 is CSVEGSYGYTF. As DNA, the CDR3 is TGCAGCGTTGAGGGCAGCTATGGCTACACCTTC.

This rearrangement joins TRBV7-2 to TRBJ2-7, with 11 bases lining up with TRBD1. There are 15 residues in the CDR3. The V gene end was trimmed by 3 bases and the J gene end by 5 bases; junction bases not matched to a gene: 6. CDR1 and CDR2 from the germline V gene are SGHTA and FQGNSA. Written as DNA, the CDR3 is TGTGCCAGCAGCTTTTGGACAGGGGGCATCGACGAGCAGTACTTC. The encoded protein is CASSFWTGGIDEQYF.

This chain's CDR3 is CASSSAHGYISGANVLTF. In DNA, the CDR3 is TGTGCCAGCAGCTCAGCGCACGGGTATATCTCTGGGGCCAACGTCCTGACTTTC. The chain recombines TRBV7-3 with TRBJ2-6; no reliable D call. Germline V CDR1 and CDR2: SGHTA, FQGTGA. Deletions cut 4 bases from V and 0 bases from J, with 16 bases between. The CDR3 is 18 amino acids.

This chain uses TRBV7-9 with TRBJ1-1; no clear D gene. Between the trimmed V and J ends, which lost 3 bases and 7 bases, there was a span of 9 bases. Germline CDR1 and CDR2: SEHNR and FQNEAQ (reference sequence). The CDR3 covers 12 residues. The CDR3 loop is CASSLRRVEAFF. The CDR3 coding sequence is TGTGCCAGCAGCTTGAGGAGAGTTGAAGCTTTCTTT.

The V call is TRBV18, the J call TRBJ2-4; 8 bases are shared with TRBD1. Trimming removed 3 bases from V and 9 bases from J; junction bases left unmatched: 19. Germline CDR1 reads KGHSH; CDR2 reads LQKENI. The CDR3 loop spans 18 amino acids. The CDR3 coding sequence is TGTGCCAGCTCACCGAGCATAGACGACAGGGGCGGTTATCGCATTCAGTACTTC. Translation: CASSPSIDDRGGYRIQYF. The variable domain in full, with the rest retrieved from reference TRBV18 and TRBJ2-4, is NAGVMQNPRHLVRRRGQEARLRCSPMKGHSHVYWYRQLPEEGLKFMVYLQKENIIDESGMPKERFSAEFPKEGPSILRIQQVVRGDSAAYFCASSPSIDDRGGYRIQYFGAGTRLSVL.

In this sample, this clone turned up a few times. The chain uses TRBV5-1 and TRBJ2-3; D may be TRBD2 (6 bases). CDR3 length: 12 residues. Germline CDR1 and CDR2: SGHRS and YFSETQ. The V end was cut by 2 bases, the J end by 7 bases, with 8 bases between. CDR3 DNA sequence: TGCGCCAGCAGCTTCGGGGGATATACGCAGTATTTT. Translation gives CASSFGGYTQYF.

This clone showed up just a few times. The J gene is TRBJ2-7, the V gene TRBV4-2, with TRBD2 matching 8 bases. In germline, CDR1 is LGHNA, CDR2 YNFKEQ. V lost 2 bases and J lost 2; bases outside the gene matches: 5. This CDR3 has 15 residues. Here the CDR3 DNA reads TGTGCCAGCAGCCAAAGTCAGCGGGAGCCCTACGAGCAGTACTTC. This gives the protein CASSQSQREPYEQYF.

The rearrangement joins TRBV27 to TRBJ1-5, with a possible D match to TRBD1 (5 bases). V was clipped by 7 bases and J by 0 bases, with 10 bases between them. This CDR3 spans 14 amino acids. Looked up from germline, CDR1 is MNHEY and CDR2 is SMNVEV (reference sequence). CDR3 in amino acids: CASKGQVSNQPQHF. The DNA of the CDR3 is TGTGCCAGCAAAGGACAAGTTAGCAATCAGCCCCAGCATTTT.

This clone was recorded a few times. The chain combines TRBV25-1 with TRBJ1-2; no firm D call. There are 11 residues in the CDR3. Germline CDR1 and CDR2: MGHDK and SYGVNS. V was pared by 2 bases and J by 8 bases, with 6 bases between. CDR3 nucleotide sequence: TGTGCCAGCAGTGAAAATCGGGGCTACACCTTC. Protein sequence: CASSENRGYTF.

This chain connects TRBV4-3 to TRBJ1-4, with 7 bases matching TRBD1. With V trimmed by 1 base and J by 7 bases, 12 bases remained unmatched. This CDR3 has 17 amino acids. Germline V gene lookup returns CDR1 LGHNA and CDR2 YSLEER. The CDR3 spells CASSQGYSRQGGEKLFF. In DNA form, the CDR3 reads TGCGCCAGCAGCCAAGGATATAGTCGACAGGGTGGTGAAAAACTGTTTTTT.

This clone was seen more than once but under ten times. V and J are TRBV20-1 and TRBJ2-1; D unclear. Germline V gene lookup returns CDR1 DFQATT and CDR2 SNEGSKA (reference sequence). The CDR3 spans 11 residues. Trimming pared 3 bases from V and 6 bases from J, leaving 6 bases between. CDR3 DNA sequence: TGCAGTGCTAGTCTGATCAATGAGCAGTTCTTC. This gives the protein CSASLINEQFF.

The CDR3 DNA reads as TGTGCCAGCAGCTTAGGTAGGCAGGGAACCTACGAGCAGTACGTC. Its protein product is CASSLGRQGTYEQYV. The chain recombines TRBV7-9 with TRBJ2-7, with D possibly being TRBD1 (5 bases). This CDR3 is 15 amino acids long. Trimming shortened V by 1 base and J by 2 bases, and 12 bases separated the two germline ends. Germline loops: CDR1 SEHNR, CDR2 FQNEAQ (reference sequence).

A few counts support this clone. J is TRBJ1-1 and V is TRBV14; 9 bases fit TRBD1. V lost 6 bases and J lost 1; bases outside the gene matches: 6. CDR3 length equals 15 residues. The V gene's germline CDR1 is SGHDN and CDR2 FVKESK. Here the CDR3 DNA reads TGTGCCAGCAGTCACAGGGGGCGCGGGAACACTGAAGCTTTCTTT. Translation: CASSHRGRGNTEAFF.

The gene calls are TRBV5-6 and TRBJ2-7; D unresolved. Germline V lookup: CDR1 SGHDT, CDR2 YYEEEE. Trimming left V 4 bases short and J 4 bases short, with 6 bases between. The CDR3 extends over 11 amino acids. The CDR3 nucleotides are TGTGCCAGCAGCGACGAATACGAGCAGTACGTC. It specifies CASSDEYEQYV.

This chain links TRBV28 with TRBJ2-5; TRBD2 aligns across 9 bases. The CDR3 consists of 18 residues. CDR1 is MDHEN and CDR2 is SYDVKM in the germline V gene. V was pared by 3 bases and J by 7 bases, with 18 bases of the junction left unmatched. CDR3 bases: TGTGCCAGCAGTTTTTCGCCCGTTAGCGGGGGAGAATGGGGGACCCAGTACTTC. Its translation: CASSFSPVSGGEWGTQYF.

The chain recombines TRBV9 with TRBJ1-1; D may be TRBD1 (6 bases). V was cut by 3 bases and J by 2 bases, with 17 bases left in between. Germline assignment: CDR1 SGDLS and CDR2 YYNGEE. The CDR3 is 16 residues long. CDR3 in amino acids: CASSEQGQDTNTEAFF. DNA for the CDR3: TGTGCCAGCAGCGAACAGGGCCAGGACACCAACACTGAAGCTTTCTTT.

The chain has TRBV10-3 and TRBJ2-1; 7 bases are a match to TRBD1. Germline CDR1 is ENHRY and CDR2 is SYGVKD. There are 14 residues in the CDR3. With 3 bases clipped from V and 10 bases from J, the junction kept 9 bases outside the gene matches. CDR3 nucleotides: TGTGCCATCAGTGAATCTTTACAGGGGCGGGAGCAGTTCTTC. Its translation: CAISESLQGREQFF.

V gene TRBV6-4 combines with J gene TRBJ2-1; 8 nucleotides align to TRBD1. The CDR3 is 15 amino acids. Trimming at V came to 6 bases and at J to 0 bases, leaving 4 bases not matched to a gene. From germline, CDR1 is MRHNA and CDR2 SNTAGT. Here the CDR3 DNA reads TGTGCCAGCAGGAGGGACAGGAGCTCCTACAATGAGCAGTTCTTC. Its translation: CASRRDRSSYNEQFF.